This record concerns one TCR beta chain sequence. The antigen is undetermined. Uncontrolled infection, other autoimmune disease, pregnancy or lactation barred patients from enrollment. These data originate in a study of T cells in Graves' hyperthyroidism and ophthalmopathy. Study at large: Peripheral blood was obtained at initial diagnosis, preceding any treatment.

Study results and limitations: Ophthalmopathy prediction by the model preceded onset by a median about 6 months. Researchers found most expanded thyroid clonotypes above 0.001 in blood as well.

The CDR3 loop spans 11 amino acids. V lost 9 bases and J 4 bases, leaving 5 bases between the germline ends. Germline CDR1 is KGHDR and CDR2 is SFDVKD. Researchers took RNA transcripts and amplified the TCR beta CDR3 regions from them. TCR CDR3 underwent first-round RT-PCR with the HTBI primer set. TCRdb called the multiplex PCR reads again in MiXCR, with one record for every CDR3 protein. The sample includes 96,000 or so distinct CDR3 sequences, around 50% of them seen just once. The source material was blood. The sequence came from a woman aged 40 to 50 with Graves' hyperthyroidism. This rearrangement joins TRBV24-1 to TRBJ2-2; D is unresolved. CDR3 residues: CATEITGELFF. The CDR3 coding sequence is TGTGCCACCGAGATCACCGGGGAGCTGTTTTTT.